These 22 T cell receptor beta chains came from one sample sequenced in a study of cytomegalovirus exposure and HLA in healthy donors (dated by TCRdb to the late 2010s). Preparation of the library involved the immunoSEQ multiplex PCR assay. A mixture of 60 forward primers for TCR Vbeta segments and 13 reverse primers for TCR Jbeta segments was used in the multiplex PCR. What TCRdb holds here is the immuneACCESS table cut down to in-frame rearrangements. Part of the clones is not present; checked against another copy, under half of the missing clones reflect an unresolved V gene, and the others are unexplained. Across this sample there are approximately 110,000 clones, with over 65% seen only once. Of the sample, more than 3.5% falls within the top ten clones. Sequencing used PBMCs. The receptors shown here come from a woman in her thirties or forties in good health and CMV-seropositive.

This chain uses TRBV18 with TRBJ2-7; tentative D call: TRBD2 (5 bases). The V end was cut by 5 bases, the J end by 4 bases, with 21 bases between. Germline V lookup: CDR1 KGHSH, CDR2 LQKENI. The CDR3 is made up of 16 amino acids. The CDR3 spells CASSGGVITSGYEQYF. The DNA for the CDR3 is TGTGCCAGCTCAGGTGGGGTGATAACTTCGGGATACGAGCAGTACTTC.

V and J are TRBV9 and TRBJ1-3; D gene ambiguous. The CDR3 is 15 residues long. Germline CDR1 and CDR2: SGDLS and YYNGEE. The V and J ends lost 0 bases and 7 bases respectively, with 14 bases between them. This chain's CDR3 is CASSVESGGRNTIYF. Here the CDR3 DNA reads TGTGCCAGCAGCGTAGAAAGTGGAGGGAGGAACACCATATATTTT. Drawing the rest from reference TRBV9 and TRBJ1-3, the complete variable domain is DSGVTQTPKHLITATGQRVTLRCSPRSGDLSVYWYQQSLDQGLQFLIQYYNGEERAKGNILERFSAQQFPDLHSELNLSSLELGDSALYFCASSVESGGRNTIYFGEGSWLTVV.

The chain links TRBV4-3 to TRBJ1-3; 9 bases match TRBD1. The trim removed 2 bases at V and 0 bases at J, leaving 8 bases unmatched. From germline, CDR1 is LGHNA and CDR2 YSLEER. The CDR3 spans 18 residues. The CDR3 region is CASSQSTGGPRSGNTIYF. The CDR3 DNA is TGCGCCAGCAGCCAATCTACAGGGGGCCCGCGCTCTGGAAACACCATATATTTT.

The CDR3 DNA is TGCGCCAGCAGCCCGGTCGGCAGCGGGGGGGCCCACGAGCAGTACTTC. Its protein product is CASSPVGSGGAHEQYF. This chain links TRBV5-1 with TRBJ2-7, with 10 bases matching TRBD2. The germline V gene has CDR1 SGHRS and CDR2 YFSETQ. After removal of 4 bases from V and 5 bases from J, the junction contained 12 bases not matched to a gene. This CDR3 has 16 amino acids.

The chain joins TRBV10-3 to TRBJ1-2, with a weak D call TRBD1 (5 bases). The germline V and J ends were trimmed by 6 bases and 4 bases, with 12 bases remaining between them. This CDR3 comprises 13 residues. Germline CDR1 and CDR2: ENHRY and SYGVKD. In DNA form, the CDR3 reads TGTGCCATCAGAAGGGGCGGCCTCTATGGCTACACCTTC. Translating it yields CAIRRGGLYGYTF.

J is TRBJ2-6 and V is TRBV5-6; 9 bases map to TRBD1. After removal of 5 bases from V and 2 bases from J, the junction contained 8 bases not matched to a gene. Per germline, CDR1 SGHDT and CDR2 YYEEEE. The CDR3 totals 17 residues. As DNA, the CDR3 is TGTGCCAGCAGAACCGGGACAGGGTGGCCTGGGGCCAACGTCCTGACTTTC. It specifies CASRTGTGWPGANVLTF.

This chain joins TRBV18 and TRBJ1-1; 9 bases align to TRBD1. This CDR3 has 14 residues. Unmatched junction bases numbered 5, after V lost 3 bases and J lost 6 bases. CDR1 and CDR2 from the germline V gene are KGHSH and LQKENI. The DNA of the CDR3 is TGTGCCAGCTCACCGCCGGGACAGGGCGCTGAAGCTTTCTTT. This translates into CASSPPGQGAEAFF.

This clone was detected only a few times. CDR3 DNA sequence: TGTGCCAGTAGAACTAAACTTCGCGCGGGGGGAAACAATGAGCAGTTCTTC. It translates to CASRTKLRAGGNNEQFF. This chain links TRBV19 with TRBJ2-1; 8 nucleotides agree with TRBD2. CDR1 LNHDA and CDR2 SQIVND come from the germline V gene (reference sequence). The CDR3 length is 17 residues. Germline trimming cut 6 bases from V and 5 bases from J; bases unmatched to any gene: 15.

As to this clone: Other DNA sequences in this specimen translate into the identical CDR3. The chain couples TRBV5-6 to TRBJ2-5; 9 positions match TRBD2. Germline V lookup: CDR1 SGHDT, CDR2 YYEEEE. The CDR3 contains 15 residues. V shed 0 bases, J shed 5 bases, and the junction held 5 bases outside the gene matches. The chain's CDR3 is CASSLVAGGRETQYF. The DNA of the CDR3 is TGTGCCAGCAGCTTGGTTGCGGGGGGGCGGGAGACCCAGTACTTC.

The genes are TRBV4-2 and TRBJ2-5, with TRBD2 as a possible D gene (9 bases). Germline CDR1 and CDR2: LGHNA and YNFKEQ. The CDR3 has 16 residues. V dropped 1 base and J dropped 5 bases, with 17 bases sitting between them. The CDR3 reads CASSQAAGGTGETQYF. The CDR3 DNA reads TGTGCCAGCAGCCAAGCGGCGGGGGGGACAGGCGAGACCCAGTACTTC.

This rearrangement joins TRBV9 to TRBJ2-3, with 9 bases matching TRBD1. With V trimmed by 0 bases and J by 1 base, 3 bases remained unmatched. This CDR3 comprises 16 residues. Germline V CDR1 and CDR2: SGDLS, YYNGEE. Here the CDR3 DNA reads TGTGCCAGCAGCGTAGACTGGGACAGGGGCACAGATACGCAGTATTTT. Amino acids: CASSVDWDRGTDTQYF.

The chain uses TRBV11-3 and TRBJ2-1; D might be TRBD2 (5 bases). Germline V lookup: CDR1 SGHNT, CDR2 YENEEA. The V gene lost 1 base and the J gene lost 2 bases, with 12 bases spanning the gap. CDR3 length equals 16 residues. The DNA of the CDR3 is TGTGCCAGCAGCTTAGCCCAACGGAGGACCTACAATGAGCAGTTCTTC. Encoded protein: CASSLAQRRTYNEQFF.

The rearrangement links TRBV5-5 to TRBJ2-3, with D unresolved. Germline CDR1 SGHKS, CDR2 YYEKEE (reference sequence). Trimming pared 2 bases from V and 2 bases from J, leaving 6 bases between. The CDR3 has 13 amino acids. CDR3 in amino acids: CASSFELTDTQYF. The CDR3 nucleotides read TGTGCCAGCAGCTTTGAGCTCACAGATACGCAGTATTTT.

This chain connects TRBV7-6 to TRBJ2-7, with TRBD2 matching 9 bases. J lost 6 bases, V lost 2 bases, and 11 bases had no gene match. The germline gives CDR1 SGHVS, CDR2 FNYEAQ. The CDR3 runs 16 residues. In DNA form, the CDR3 reads TGTGCCAGCAGCTTATCTCTAGCGGGGACCAGTACCGAGCAGTACTTC. Translating it yields CASSLSLAGTSTEQYF.

This chain uses TRBV15 with TRBJ2-7; TRBD2 matches 7 bases. The germline CDR1 and CDR2 sequences are LNHNV and YYDKDF (reference sequence). The CDR3 consists of 17 residues. J was trimmed by 3 bases and V by 0 bases; bases with no gene match: 11. CDR3 nucleotides: TGTGCCACCAGCAGAGAGACCTCCGGGAGGAAGGGCTACGAGCAGTACTTC. Residues: CATSRETSGRKGYEQYF.

The chain uses TRBV5-1 and TRBJ2-3; 10 bases line up with TRBD2. The V gene's germline CDR1 is SGHRS and CDR2 YFSETQ. With 3 bases clipped from V and 0 bases from J, the junction kept 4 bases outside the gene matches. The CDR3 loop spans 16 amino acids. CDR3 in amino acids: CASSSLAGESTDTQYF. The CDR3 DNA reads TGCGCCAGCAGCTCGCTAGCGGGGGAGAGCACAGATACGCAGTATTTT.

The chain combines TRBV9 with TRBJ2-7, with 7 bases identical to TRBD2. Germline V gene data show CDR1 as SGDLS and CDR2 as YYNGEE. V lost 3 bases, J lost 2 bases, and 2 bases stayed unmatched. The CDR3 has 13 residues. CDR3 region: CASSAGGTYEQYF. The CDR3 coding sequence is TGTGCCAGCAGCGCCGGGGGGACCTACGAGCAGTACTTC.

The chain joins TRBV4-3 to TRBJ2-3, with 7 positions matching TRBD2. The germline CDR1 and CDR2 sequences are LGHNA and YSLEER. The CDR3 is made up of 17 amino acids. The trim removed 0 bases at V and 1 base at J, leaving 7 bases unmatched. The chain's CDR3 is CASSQEAGGGGTDTQYF. The CDR3 nucleotides are TGCGCCAGCAGCCAAGAGGCTGGGGGAGGGGGCACAGATACGCAGTATTTT.

The V and J genes are TRBV4-1 and TRBJ2-7, with D maybe TRBD1 (6 bases). The CDR3 has 14 residues. Deletions cut 4 bases from V and 6 bases from J, with 16 bases between. CDR1 MGHRA and CDR2 YSYEKL come from the germline V gene. As DNA, the CDR3 is TGCGCCAGCAGCCTCGGAACAGGGTACTCCGAGCAGTACTTC. Protein: CASSLGTGYSEQYF.

The genes are TRBV7-3 and TRBJ1-2, with TRBD1 identical over 7 bases. Germline trimming cut 8 bases from V and 6 bases from J; bases unmatched to any gene: 9. The CDR3 loop spans 13 amino acids. CDR1 is SGHTA, CDR2 FQGTGA, per germline. The CDR3 here is CASGRGPEDGYTF. For the CDR3, the DNA is TGTGCCAGCGGTAGGGGGCCCGAAGATGGCTACACCTTC.

This clone was counted a few times. The CDR3: CASRQTLAGEETQYF. The DNA of the CDR3 is TGTGCCAGCAGACAAACGCTAGCGGGAGAAGAGACCCAGTACTTC. The chain carries TRBV2 and TRBJ2-5; 10 bases agree with TRBD2. Losses at the gene ends were 6 bases for V and 3 bases for J; bases not matched to a gene: 7. Germline values: CDR1 SNHLY, CDR2 FYNNEI. The CDR3 is 15 residues long.

This sequence joins TRBV19 and TRBJ2-1, with 12 bases lining up with TRBD1. CDR3 size: 15 residues. Germline CDR1 reads LNHDA; CDR2 reads SQIVND (reference sequence). V lost 6 bases to trimming and J lost 7 bases; unmatched junction nucleotides: 7. The CDR3 nucleotides read TGTGCCAGTAGAGGCGGGGACAGGGGGCGGAATGAGCAGTTCTTC. Protein sequence: CASRGGDRGRNEQFF.